This entry features one TCR beta chain sequence. There is no known antigen for this receptor. Base qualities are missing; no much larger clone stands one base away. V ends up 8 bases short and J 4 bases short, with an unmatched junction base count of 11. The cysteine opens and the phenylalanine closes a CDR3 of 14 amino acids. The CDR3 DNA has 42 bases and is translated from base 1. Reading the germline V gene gives CDR1 SQVTM and CDR2 ANQGSEA. These data belong to a study of glioma-infiltrating T cells after dendritic cell vaccination (dated by TCRdb to the mid-2010s). Background for the entire study: The cohort included about 15 glioblastoma patients drawn from Phase I and II dendritic cell vaccination trials, of whom 9 were newly diagnosed and 6 had recurrent disease. Tumor-infiltrating lymphocyte content was quantified and tumor and blood repertoires were compared in dendritic cell-vaccinated glioblastoma patients by deep sequencing of TCR beta CDR3 regions. Three intradermal dendritic cell vaccine injections were administered to patients at biweekly intervals in the arm below the axilla. Autologous tumor lysate-pulsed dendritic cell vaccination was administered to the patients between about 2003 and 2013. To make the vaccine, monocyte-derived dendritic cells were cultured for 6 to 7 days with IL-4 and GM-CSF and then pulsed overnight with autologous tumor lysate. Survival after dendritic cell vaccination was correlated with TCR sequencing metrics such as TIL content and the overlap between tumor and blood repertoires.

Patients were selected for having adequate residual fresh-frozen tumor tissue and more than two years of available survival data. Although molecular status otherwise differed among the glioblastoma patients, no patient had an isocitrate dehydrogenase mutation. PBMC were collected before vaccination, two weeks after the third vaccination, and at tumor progression when it occurred. The Qiagen DNeasy Blood extraction Kit was used to extract genomic DNA. Overall study results and their limits: The cohort was small and heterogeneous, and full blood and tumor sets were available for few patients, with initial-recurrent tumor pairs available for even fewer patients. The three-group TCR overlap response model was described as speculative and requiring prospective validation. Higher estimated pretreatment TIL content predicted longer time to progression and overall survival after dendritic cell vaccination. No direct relationship between TCR clonality and survival was found, suggesting a diverse polyclonal response may matter.

TCRB CDR3 regions were amplified from 2 ug genomic DNA, or all available DNA if less, using the immunoSEQ assay. For multiplex PCR, 60 forward primers for TCR V beta segments and 13 reverse primers for J beta segments were used. To estimate reads per starting template, synthetic control templates were spiked into each sample at limiting dilution. The Illumina HiSeq System generated 87 bp sequencing reads. Per the original workflow: PCR and sequencing errors were removed by merging closely related sequences with a nearest neighbor algorithm. TCR overlap was measured as the percentage of unique tumor TCR beta sequences that were also present in the peripheral blood of the same patient. The clones in this table, taken by TCRdb from immuneACCESS, are in-frame only. Not every clone is retained; where verified, under half of the shortfall comes from an unresolved V gene, and the cause of the rest is unknown. V and J calls and clone size come straight from that table; D and trimming were deduced from the DNA. The sample contains about 21,000 clones, 70% to 80% of them found a single time. The ten most abundant clones make up around 34% of the sample.

The sequence was obtained from a human donor with glioblastoma. This specimen was blood, taken before dendritic cell vaccination. The rearranged segments are TRBV29-1 and TRBJ1-2, with 9 middle bases fitting TRBD1. Here the CDR3 is given as CSIRTGEDGYGYTF. In nucleotides, the sequence is TGCAGCATTCGGACAGGGGAAGATGGCTATGGCTACACCTTC. When the CDR3 is completed using the reference TRBV29-1 and TRBJ1-2 genes on either side, the full variable domain is SAVISQKPSRDICQRGTSLTIQCQVDSQVTMMFWYRQQPGQSLTLIATANQGSEATYESGFVIDKFPISRPNLTFSTLTVSNMSPEDSSIYLCSIRTGEDGYGYTFGSGTRLTVV.